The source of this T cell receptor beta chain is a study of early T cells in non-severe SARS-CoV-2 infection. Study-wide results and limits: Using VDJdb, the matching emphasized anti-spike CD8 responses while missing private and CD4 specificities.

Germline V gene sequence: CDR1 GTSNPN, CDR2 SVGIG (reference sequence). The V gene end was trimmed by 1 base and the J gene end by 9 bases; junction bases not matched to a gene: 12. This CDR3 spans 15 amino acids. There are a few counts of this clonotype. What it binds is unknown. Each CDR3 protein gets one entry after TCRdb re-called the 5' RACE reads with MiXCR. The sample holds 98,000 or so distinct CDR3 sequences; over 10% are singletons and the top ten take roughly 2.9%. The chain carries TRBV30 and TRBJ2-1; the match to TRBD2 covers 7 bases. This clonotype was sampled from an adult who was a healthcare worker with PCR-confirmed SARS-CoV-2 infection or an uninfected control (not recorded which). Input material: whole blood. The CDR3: CAWSARGTAYLEQFF. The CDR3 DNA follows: TGTGCCTGGAGTGCGCGGGGGACGGCCTACCTTGAGCAGTTCTTC.